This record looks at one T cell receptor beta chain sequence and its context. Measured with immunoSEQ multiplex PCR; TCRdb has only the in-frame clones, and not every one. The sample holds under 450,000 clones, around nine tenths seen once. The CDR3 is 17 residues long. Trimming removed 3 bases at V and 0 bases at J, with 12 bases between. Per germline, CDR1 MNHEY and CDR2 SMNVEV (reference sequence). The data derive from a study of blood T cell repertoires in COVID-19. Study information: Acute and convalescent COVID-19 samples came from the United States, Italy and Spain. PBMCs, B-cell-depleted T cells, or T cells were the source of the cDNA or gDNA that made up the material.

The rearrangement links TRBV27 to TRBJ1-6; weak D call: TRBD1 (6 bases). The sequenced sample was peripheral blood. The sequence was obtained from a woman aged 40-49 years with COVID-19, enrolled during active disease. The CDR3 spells CASSFSDRISYNSPLHF. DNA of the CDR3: TGTGCCAGCAGTTTTTCAGACAGGATCTCCTATAATTCACCCCTCCACTTT.